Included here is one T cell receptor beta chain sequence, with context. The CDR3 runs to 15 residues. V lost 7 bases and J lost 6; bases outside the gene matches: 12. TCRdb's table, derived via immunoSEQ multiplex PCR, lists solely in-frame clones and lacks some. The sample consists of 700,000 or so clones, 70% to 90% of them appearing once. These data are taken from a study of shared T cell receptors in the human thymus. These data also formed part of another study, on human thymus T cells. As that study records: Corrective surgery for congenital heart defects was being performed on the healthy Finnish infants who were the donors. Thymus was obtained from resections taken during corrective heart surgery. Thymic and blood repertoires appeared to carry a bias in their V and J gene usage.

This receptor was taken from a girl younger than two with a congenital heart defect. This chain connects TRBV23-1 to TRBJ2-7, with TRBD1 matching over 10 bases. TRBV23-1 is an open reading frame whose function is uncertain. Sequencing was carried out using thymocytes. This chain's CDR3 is CASTKAGQGRGEQYF. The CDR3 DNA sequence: TGCGCCAGCACCAAAGCGGGACAGGGGAGGGGCGAGCAGTACTTC.